Listed below are T cell receptor beta chains from one sample, sequenced in a study of cytomegalovirus exposure and HLA in healthy donors. The assay was immunoSEQ multiplex PCR, and TCRdb's table has in-frame clones only and misses some. The sample includes 180,000 or so clones, around 75% seen only once; the top ten take around 2.6%. The source material was PBMCs. The receptor source for this set is a female donor in good health and CMV-seronegative. Each CDR3 is given with its conserved first and last residue. D genes are given only for firm matches. The listing skips clone size in some rows; elsewhere it reads once, few, many or a size class.

CDR3	DNA	D	size	J	V
CASSYGTGRNTIYF	TGTGCCAGCAGTTACGGAACAGGGCGAAACACCATATATTTT	-	-	TRBJ1-3	TRBV6-5
CASSFPQGGSTGELFF	TGTGCCAGTAGTTTTCCCCAGGGTGGTTCCACCGGGGAGCTGTTTTTT	-	-	TRBJ2-2	TRBV19
CASQRGANNEQFF	TGTGCTAGCCAGCGGGGGGCAAACAATGAGCAGTTCTTC	TRBD2	-	TRBJ2-1	TRBV11-3
CASSFTGDTEAFF	TGCGCCAGCAGCTTCACAGGGGACACTGAAGCTTTCTTT	TRBD1	-	TRBJ1-1	TRBV5-1
CASSLGGVSNYGYTF	TGTGCCAGCAGCCTGGGGGGGGTTTCGAACTATGGCTACACCTTC	-	once	TRBJ1-2	TRBV5-4
CASGGTGPPYNEQFF	TGTGCCAGCGGGGGGACAGGACCCCCCTACAATGAGCAGTTCTTC	TRBD1	-	TRBJ2-1	TRBV9
CASSRTGGAAFF	TGTGCCAGCAGTCGGACAGGGGGCGCGGCTTTCTTT	TRBD1	-	TRBJ1-1	TRBV6-5
CASSRFGEGMIVDTQYF	TGCGCCAGCAGCCGATTTGGGGAGGGGATGATCGTAGATACGCAGTATTTT	TRBD2	-	TRBJ2-3	TRBV4-1
CASRTSGRAGGETQYF	TGTGCCAGCAGGACTAGCGGGAGGGCCGGAGGAGAGACCCAGTACTTC	TRBD2	-	TRBJ2-5	TRBV28
CASTQGRTSSGNTIYF	TGTGCCAGTACCCAGGGCAGGACAAGCTCTGGAAACACCATATATTTT	-	once	TRBJ1-3	TRBV19
CAISESTGGGDTQYF	TGTGCCATCAGTGAGTCCACTGGCGGGGGTGATACGCAGTATTTT	TRBD2	once	TRBJ2-3	TRBV10-3
CSVRGGGGGTEKLFF	TGCAGCGTGCGAGGTGGGGGAGGTGGAACTGAAAAACTGTTTTTT	-	-	TRBJ1-4	TRBV29-1
CASRRDEPNEQFF	TGTGCCAGCCGACGGGATGAGCCGAATGAGCAGTTCTTC	-	-	TRBJ2-1	TRBV6-6
CASSRDSPSLNTGELFF	TGCGCCAGCAGCCGGGACAGCCCTAGCCTGAACACCGGGGAGCTGTTTTTT	TRBD1	-	TRBJ2-2	TRBV5-1
CASSILGGGEKLFF	TGTGCCAGTAGTATTTTGGGCGGGGGTGAAAAACTGTTTTTT	-	-	TRBJ1-4	TRBV19
CSVGTSGRSYEQYF	TGCAGCGTTGGGACTAGCGGGAGGTCCTACGAGCAGTACTTC	TRBD2	-	TRBJ2-7	TRBV29-1
CASSAPGQEASEAFF	TGTGCCAGCAGCGCACCGGGACAGGAGGCGTCTGAAGCTTTCTTT	TRBD1	-	TRBJ1-1	TRBV7-3
CASSLSTGAQIYEQYF	TGTGCCAGCAGCTTATCGACTGGGGCGCAGATCTACGAGCAGTACTTC	-	-	TRBJ2-7	TRBV5-5
CASSQSTGSNTDTQYF	TGTGCCAGCAGCCAATCGACAGGTTCGAACACAGATACGCAGTATTTT	-	-	TRBJ2-3	TRBV7-2
CASRSSGIVAEQYF	TGCGCCAGCAGATCCAGCGGGATAGTGGCCGAGCAGTACTTC	TRBD2	-	TRBJ2-7	TRBV5-1
CASSLIPRDNEQFF	TGTGCCAGCAGCTTAATCCCCCGAGACAATGAGCAGTTCTTC	-	-	TRBJ2-1	TRBV7-3
CASSQPVKGKKFYEQYF	TGCGCCAGCAGCCAACCGGTCAAGGGGAAGAAGTTCTACGAGCAGTACTTC	-	-	TRBJ2-7	TRBV4-1
CASSRNRDNSPLHF	TGTGCCAGCAGCCGCAACAGGGATAATTCACCCCTCCACTTT	-	-	TRBJ1-6	TRBV11-2
CASSTFLTGRSNQPQHF	TGTGCCAGTAGTACGTTTTTGACAGGGAGAAGCAATCAGCCCCAGCATTTT	TRBD1	-	TRBJ1-5	TRBV19
CASSLRGTAYEQYF	TGTGCCAGCAGTTTACGCGGGACAGCCTACGAGCAGTACTTC	-	-	TRBJ2-7	TRBV27
CASSRRLAGITDTQYF	TGTGCCAGCAGCCGAAGACTAGCGGGGATCACAGATACGCAGTATTTT	TRBD2	-	TRBJ2-3	TRBV5-4
CASSSGGTDTQYF	TGTGCCAGCAGCTCCGGGGGCACAGATACGCAGTATTTT	-	-	TRBJ2-3	TRBV7-2
CASSENQAGELFF	TGTGCCAGCAGCGAGAACCAGGCCGGGGAGCTGTTTTTT	-	-	TRBJ2-2	TRBV7-3
CASSILADRAIEQFF	TGTGCCAGTAGTATACTAGCGGACAGGGCAATTGAGCAGTTCTTC	-	-	TRBJ2-1	TRBV19
CAIRGSSPYNEQFF	TGTGCCATCAGGGGGAGTTCCCCCTACAATGAGCAGTTCTTC	-	once	TRBJ2-1	TRBV10-3
CASSLGGQGGDEQFF	TGCGCCAGCAGCTTAGGGGGACAGGGCGGCGATGAGCAGTTCTTC	TRBD1	few	TRBJ2-1	TRBV4-1
CASSFRDRGYEQYF	TGTGCCAGTAGTTTCCGGGACAGGGGGTACGAGCAGTACTTC	TRBD1	-	TRBJ2-7	TRBV19
CASSSWAGNTEAFF	TGTGCCAGCAGCTCCTGGGCGGGGAACACTGAAGCTTTCTTT	-	-	TRBJ1-1	TRBV14
CASLKRTGELFF	TGTGCCAGCCTGAAGAGGACCGGGGAGCTGTTTTTT	-	-	TRBJ2-2	TRBV6-6
CASSGGEAYNEQFF	TGTGCCAGCAGTGGTGGGGAGGCATACAATGAGCAGTTCTTC	-	once	TRBJ2-1	TRBV27
CASTQGRRNTIYF	TGTGCCAGCACTCAGGGTCGACGAAACACCATATATTTT	-	-	TRBJ1-3	TRBV5-6
CASSASESSYNEQFF	TGTGCCAGCAGTGCTAGCGAGAGCTCCTACAATGAGCAGTTCTTC	-	-	TRBJ2-1	TRBV6-1
CASSLDRVSNYGYTF	TGTGCCAGCAGTCTAGACAGGGTTTCTAACTATGGCTACACCTTC	TRBD1	-	TRBJ1-2	TRBV6-5
CASSPRGPPLTDTQYF	TGTGCCAGCTCACCACGGGGGCCCCCGCTGACAGATACGCAGTATTTT	-	-	TRBJ2-3	TRBV18
CSSSLSGGNTEAFF	TGTTCCAGCAGCTTGTCAGGGGGGAACACTGAAGCTTTCTTT	TRBD1	-	TRBJ1-1	TRBV7-9
CATRGGGLRTSTDTQYF	TGTGCCACCCGGGGAGGGGGGCTTCGGACTAGCACAGATACGCAGTATTTT	-	-	TRBJ2-3	TRBV2
CAWSVYSLAKNIQYF	TGTGCCTGGAGTGTTTACTCCTTAGCCAAAAACATTCAGTACTTC	-	-	TRBJ2-4	TRBV30
CASRRGYQETQYF	TGTGCCAGCAGAAGGGGGTACCAAGAGACCCAGTACTTC	-	-	TRBJ2-5	TRBV7-2
CASSQDGEREQYF	TGCGCCAGCAGCCAAGATGGGGAGCGGGAACAGTACTTC	TRBD2	-	TRBJ2-7	TRBV4-3
CASSLDRAAEAFF	TGTGCCAGCAGCTTAGACAGGGCCGCTGAAGCTTTCTTT	-	-	TRBJ1-1	TRBV7-9
CASSFPRGGLDTQYF	TGTGCCAGCAGCTTCCCACGGGGGGGCTTAGATACGCAGTATTTT	TRBD2	-	TRBJ2-3	TRBV11-3